This TCR beta chain was recovered during a study of shared clonotypes between healthy human individuals. On sorted subsets, replicate PCRs used about 0.2 ug DNA, or 31,000 or so T cell genomes. TCRdb keeps only in-frame clones here, not all; method: immunoSEQ multiplex PCR. The table has some 2.1 million clones, 85% to 95% seen once; the top ten hold roughly 1%. Positively selected for CCR7, the CD45RO-negative cells used as naive CD8 cells excluded terminally differentiated effector memory CD45RA+ cells. V was clipped by 3 bases and J by 5 bases; unmatched bases: 10. There are 17 residues in the CDR3. CDR1 is ENHRY, CDR2 SYGVKD, per germline.

The TCR comes from a man aged 18 to 30 in good health. The chain recombines TRBV10-3 with TRBJ2-4, with 10 bases aligning to TRBD1. Material: naive CD8+ T cells sorted from blood. Here the CDR3 reads CAISEPGTGVGENIQYF. CDR3 nucleotide sequence: TGTGCCATCAGTGAACCAGGGACAGGGGTCGGCGAAAACATTCAGTACTTC.